The 9 T cell receptor beta chains presented below share a single source sample, sequenced in a study of shared T cell receptors in the human thymus. The data were produced by immunoSEQ multiplex PCR, yet TCRdb's version contains in-frame clones alone and is incomplete. The profile shows some 700,000 clones, roughly 85% of them singletons. This same sample was also part of a study on human thymus T cells.

Sequencing input: thymocytes. These receptors originate from a girl under three years old with a congenital heart defect.

This clone was detected only once. The chain links TRBV12-5 to TRBJ2-1; TRBD2 matches at 8 bases. Germline CDR1 and CDR2: LGHNT and FRNRAP. V shed 6 bases and J 5 bases; nucleotides not matched to a gene: 12. This CDR3 spans 16 amino acids. The CDR3 loop reads CASGPHLAGKDNEQFF. In DNA, the CDR3 is TGTGCTAGTGGCCCTCACTTAGCGGGGAAAGACAATGAGCAGTTCTTC.

The chain is built from TRBV25-1 and TRBJ1-1, with D possibly matching TRBD1 (6 bases). Germline-derived CDR1 and CDR2 are MGHDK and SYGVNS. Trimming removed 6 bases at V and 5 bases at J, with 19 bases between. CDR3 length equals 15 residues. CDR3 bases: TGTGCCAGCAGGGCCCGGGGGGCTCGGAGAACTGAAGCTTTCTTT. It encodes CASRARGARRTEAFF.

The rearrangement joins TRBV7-9 to TRBJ2-3; weak D call: TRBD2 (7 bases). The CDR3 has 17 amino acids. With 2 bases removed from V and 1 base from J, the gap between germline ends came to 16 bases. Germline V gene lookup returns CDR1 SEHNR and CDR2 FQNEAQ (reference sequence). In DNA, the CDR3 is TGTGCCAGCAGCTTAACCGGGGGGCCGCCCGGCACAGATACGCAGTATTTT. The encoded protein is CASSLTGGPPGTDTQYF.

The gene calls are TRBV6-1 and TRBJ1-2, with D possibly TRBD1 on 6 matching bases. The germline V gene has CDR1 MNHNS and CDR2 SASEGT. This CDR3 is 14 amino acids long. V was cut by 3 bases and J by 5 bases, with 13 bases left in between. For the CDR3, the DNA is TGTGCCAGCAGTGAGAGGACAGAAGTTTATGGCTACACCTTC. This translates into CASSERTEVYGYTF.

V gene TRBV4-3 combines with J gene TRBJ1-1; D unresolved. This CDR3 contains 12 residues. Trimming left V 0 bases short and J 11 bases short, with 10 bases between. Germline V gene lookup returns CDR1 LGHNA and CDR2 YSLEER. CDR3 loop: CASSQDAQSAFF. Written as DNA, the CDR3 is TGCGCCAGCAGCCAAGATGCACAGTCCGCTTTCTTT.

This clone was detected once. The genes are TRBV28 and TRBJ2-1; 9 bases map to TRBD1. The ends lost 4 bases at V and 5 bases at J; junction bases unmatched: 0. The CDR3 is 13 amino acids. In germline, CDR1 is MDHEN, CDR2 SYDVKM. The CDR3: CASSWDRDNEQFF. The CDR3 nucleotides read TGTGCCAGCAGTTGGGACAGGGACAATGAGCAGTTCTTC.

The gene calls are TRBV19 and TRBJ1-5; tentative D call: TRBD1 (6 bases). V was trimmed by 3 bases and J by 5 bases, leaving 14 bases between them. The CDR3 loop spans 15 amino acids. Germline V lookup: CDR1 LNHDA, CDR2 SQIVND (reference sequence). In nucleotides, the CDR3 is TGTGCCAGTAGTATCTGGGGGCAGGGCTATCAGCCCCAGCATTTT. Translation: CASSIWGQGYQPQHF.

The V call is TRBV27, the J call TRBJ2-7, with unresolved D. Per the germline V gene, CDR1 is MNHEY and CDR2 is SMNVEV (reference sequence). The CDR3 totals 15 residues. The V end was cut by 0 bases, the J end by 1 base, with 10 bases between. CDR3 bases: TGTGCCAGCAGTTTATCCCCCTCGCGTTCCTACGAGCAGTACTTC. It codes for CASSLSPSRSYEQYF.

The chain links TRBV25-1 to TRBJ1-1; TRBD1 matches at 8 bases. The CDR3 consists of 14 residues. V gave up 4 bases and J gave up 5 bases; unmatched junction bases: 6. Germline assignment: CDR1 MGHDK and CDR2 SYGVNS. The CDR3, as DNA: TGTGCCAGCAGTGCCTGGGACAGGACTACTGAAGCTTTCTTT. Protein: CASSAWDRTTEAFF.